This T cell receptor beta chain was profiled in a study of graft-versus-host responses after intestinal transplantation. Study information: Transplants were multivisceral, liver-intestinal, or isolated intestinal. Anti-thymocyte globulin induction was given to all recipients, followed by tacrolimus and steroids for three to four years. The study's findings and limits: When patients had graft-donor T cell macrochimerism, their allografts held high graft-versus-host to host-versus-graft clonal ratios. GvH clones occurred in recipient marrow; some first appeared in ileum or blood.

About this clone: Antigen unknown.

Clones were sequenced by immunoSEQ multiplex PCR, and TCRdb holds only the in-frame ones, with some missing. The sample holds approximately 50,000 clones, about 81% seen once. This CDR3 is built from 14 residues. V was clipped by 1 base and J by 8 bases, with 14 bases between them. CDR1 and CDR2 (germline): MRHNA, SNTAGT. The chain combines TRBV6-4 with TRBJ1-2; possibly TRBD1 for D (6 bases). This receptor was obtained from a human donor who was the organ donor for an intestinal transplant. Material: unstimulated CD4+ T cells sorted from spleen or lymph node cells, obtained before transplant. CDR3 DNA sequence: TGTGCCAGCAGTGACTTAGGCAGGGGAAGAGGCTACACCTTC. Its protein product is CASSDLGRGRGYTF.